This T cell receptor beta chain was identified during a study of CD8 T cells in Susac syndrome. The V gene's germline CDR1 is LGHDT and CDR2 YNNKEL (reference sequence). The J segment lost 10 bases and the V segment lost 4 bases, leaving 10 bases of the junction unmatched. The CDR3 has 14 amino acids. RNA, at roughly 0.45 to 1 ug, was reverse transcribed with random hexamers. Multiplex PCR with immunoSEQ amplified the TCR beta CDR3 across 54 Vbeta and 13 Jbeta. TCRdb called the immunoSEQ multiplex PCR reads again in MiXCR, with one record for every CDR3 protein. The sample has 150,000 to 250,000 distinct CDR3 sequences, 90% to 95% seen once.

The receptor comes from a human donor with multiple sclerosis. Material for sequencing was CD4+ T cells from PBMCs. The chain is built from TRBV3-1 and TRBJ1-5; 7 positions match TRBD1. The CDR3 protein is CASSPRQGMDPQHF. The CDR3 DNA reads TGTGCCAGCAGCCCCAGACAGGGAATGGATCCCCAGCATTTT.